Here is one TCR beta chain with its context. Its antigen remains unknown. These data belong to a study of shared clonotypes between healthy human individuals. General study points: Despite large depth, rarefaction showed incomplete sorted-subset sequencing.

Sequenced by immunoSEQ multiplex PCR; TCRdb stores in-frame clones only, minus some. This sample has about 2 million clones, with 85% to 95% found just once. There are 16 residues in the CDR3. After removal of 5 bases from V and 0 bases from J, the junction contained 5 bases not matched to a gene. Germline V gene lookup returns CDR1 SGHAT and CDR2 FQNNGV. The sample taken for sequencing was naive CD4+ T cells sorted from blood. Noted subset: CD45RA+ positively selected. This receptor was identified in a man between 18 and 35 years old in good health. The chain joins TRBV11-2 to TRBJ1-4; TRBD1 agrees at 8 bases. DNA for the CDR3: TGTGCCAGCAGCCCCGGACAGGGAGCAACTAATGAAAAACTGTTTTTT. It translates to CASSPGQGATNEKLFF.